Presented here are 5 T cell receptor beta chains from one specimen sequenced in a study of T cell responses to AZD1222 COVID-19 vaccine. Only in-frame clones appear in the TCRdb table, and some are missing; sequencing was by immunoSEQ multiplex PCR. Seen here are about 90,000 clones, over 75% observed once, and the top ten hold about 6.1%. Material: peripheral blood, obtained 28 days after the second AZD1222 dose. These receptors came from an adult who received the AZD1222 COVID-19 vaccine.

The chain recombines TRBV7-2 with TRBJ1-2; a possible D gene is TRBD1 (6 bases). Trimming took off 1 base at V and 1 base at J, with 13 bases between the two ends. This CDR3 comprises 16 residues. CDR1 and CDR2 (germline): SGHTA, FQGNSA. This CDR3 reads CASSLDSTGLNYGYTF. The CDR3 DNA sequence: TGTGCCAGCAGCTTAGATTCAACAGGGCTTAACTATGGCTACACCTTC.

Only a few counts were recorded for this clone. The J gene is TRBJ1-5, the V gene TRBV19, with no clear D. With 5 bases removed from V and 6 bases from J, the gap between germline ends came to 11 bases. The CDR3 totals 13 residues. The germline V gene encodes CDR1 LNHDA and CDR2 SQIVND (reference sequence). The CDR3 spells CASSYQSRQPQHF. The CDR3 DNA reads TGTGCCAGTAGTTACCAGAGCCGTCAGCCCCAGCATTTT.

This chain links TRBV7-9 with TRBJ1-6; no reliable D call. The V gene lost 5 bases and the J gene lost 5 bases, with 7 bases spanning the gap. The CDR3 runs to 13 residues. Germline lookup yields CDR1 SEHNR and CDR2 FQNEAQ (reference sequence). CDR3 residues: CASSPPDNSPLHF. CDR3 DNA: TGTGCCAGCAGCCCCCCGGATAATTCACCCCTCCACTTT.

This clone was counted once. The rearrangement uses TRBV3-1 (or the pseudogene TRBV3-2) and TRBJ1-5; TRBD1 might be the D (5 bases). V dropped 5 bases and J dropped 5 bases, with 13 bases sitting between them. The germline gives CDR1 LGHDT, CDR2 YNNKEL (reference sequence). The CDR3 is 14 residues long. CDR3 residues: CASSFPEGYQPQHF. The CDR3 coding sequence is TGTGCCAGCAGCTTCCCGGAGGGGTATCAGCCCCAGCATTTT.

V is TRBV29-1 and J is TRBJ1-2; a weak D match, TRBD1 (6 bases). CDR1 and CDR2 from the germline V gene are SQVTM and ANQGSEA. Trimming took 1 base from V and 4 from J, leaving 16 bases between them. The CDR3 spans 15 residues. The CDR3 nucleotides are TGCAGCGTTGAAGGGGTCCTACAGGGCGGCTATGGCTACACCTTC. It codes for CSVEGVLQGGYGYTF.